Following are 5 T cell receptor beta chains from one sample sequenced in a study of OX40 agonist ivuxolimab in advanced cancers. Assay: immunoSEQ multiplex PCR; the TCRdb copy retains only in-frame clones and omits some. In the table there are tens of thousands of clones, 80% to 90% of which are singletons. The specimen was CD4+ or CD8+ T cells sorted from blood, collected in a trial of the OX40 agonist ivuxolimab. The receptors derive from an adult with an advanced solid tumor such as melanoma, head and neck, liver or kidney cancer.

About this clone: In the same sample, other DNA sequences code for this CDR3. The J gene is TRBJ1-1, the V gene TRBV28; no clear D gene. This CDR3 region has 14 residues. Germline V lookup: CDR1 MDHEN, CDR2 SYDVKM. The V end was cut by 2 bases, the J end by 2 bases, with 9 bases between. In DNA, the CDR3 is TGTGCCAGCAGTTTAAGTTTCAGTAACACTGAAGCTTTCTTT. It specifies CASSLSFSNTEAFF.

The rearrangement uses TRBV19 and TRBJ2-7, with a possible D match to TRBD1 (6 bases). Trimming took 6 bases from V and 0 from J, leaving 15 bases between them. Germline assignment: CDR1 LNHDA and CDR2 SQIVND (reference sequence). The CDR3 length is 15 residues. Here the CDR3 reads CASRTRDTNSYEQYF. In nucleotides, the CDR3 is TGTGCCAGTAGGACGAGGGACACGAACTCCTACGAGCAGTACTTC.

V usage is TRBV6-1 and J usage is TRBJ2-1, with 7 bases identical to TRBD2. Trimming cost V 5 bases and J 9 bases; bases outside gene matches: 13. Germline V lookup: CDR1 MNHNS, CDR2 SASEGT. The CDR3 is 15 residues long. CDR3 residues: CASSTRDVWEGEQFF. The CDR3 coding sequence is TGTGCCAGCAGTACCCGGGACGTTTGGGAGGGTGAGCAGTTCTTC.

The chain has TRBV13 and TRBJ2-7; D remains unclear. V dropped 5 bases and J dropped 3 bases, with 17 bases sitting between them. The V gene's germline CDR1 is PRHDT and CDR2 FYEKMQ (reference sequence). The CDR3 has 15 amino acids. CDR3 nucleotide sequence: TGTGCCAGCAGCCCCCGGGTAGCTAAGGACTACGAGCAGTACTTC. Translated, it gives CASSPRVAKDYEQYF.

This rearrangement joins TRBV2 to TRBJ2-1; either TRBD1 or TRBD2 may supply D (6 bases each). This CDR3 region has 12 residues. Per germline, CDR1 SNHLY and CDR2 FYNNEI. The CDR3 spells CATQQGRERQFF. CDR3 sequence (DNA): TGTGCAACCCAACAGGGACGGGAGCGGCAGTTCTTC. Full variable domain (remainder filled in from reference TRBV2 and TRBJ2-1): EPEVTQTPSHQVTQMGQEVILRCVPISNHLYFYWYRQILGQKVEFLVSFYNNEISEKSEIFDDQFSVERPDGSNFTLKIRSTKLEDSAMYFCATQQGRERQFFGPGTRLTVL.